The 15 T cell receptor beta chains reported below all come from one sample, sequenced in a study of T cells in Graves' hyperthyroidism and ophthalmopathy. Template material for amplifying TCR beta CDR3 regions consisted of RNA transcripts. With the HTBI primer set, the TCR CDR3 went through a first round of RT-PCR. TCRdb redid the calling of the multiplex PCR reads with MiXCR, one entry per CDR3 protein. The repertoire holds about 610,000 distinct CDR3 sequences, with about 15% as singletons. The sequencing sample was made of blood. Every receptor here comes from a woman between 35 and 50 years old with Graves' ophthalmopathy.

This clonotype has more than one count but fewer than ten. Since the CDR3 does not end with the conserved phenylalanine or tryptophan, this likely comes from a read error. The chain employs TRBV11-2 and TRBJ2-7; D could derive from TRBD1 or TRBD2 (6 bases each). The germline V gene encodes CDR1 SGHAT and CDR2 FQNNGV. The V end lost 1 base, the J end lost 0 bases, and 10 bases lay between the germline ends. This CDR3 contains 15 residues. The CDR3 protein is CASSLGWGASYEQYL. The CDR3 nucleotides are TGTGCCAGCAGCTTAGGGTGGGGGGCCTCCTACGAGCAGTACCTC.

This clonotype was recorded at least ten times. The chain links TRBV4-2 to TRBJ2-7, with 9 bases matching TRBD2. This CDR3 has 15 amino acids. The germline V gene encodes CDR1 LGHNA and CDR2 YNFKEQ. V gave up 0 bases and J gave up 4 bases; unmatched junction bases: 4. The CDR3, as DNA: TGTGCCAGCAGCCAAGAAAGTAGCGGGAGTTACGAGCAGTACTTC. It specifies CASSQESSGSYEQYF.

Turning to this clonotype: A read error may explain this, as a much larger clone is one base away. This rearrangement joins TRBV7-2 to TRBJ2-7; tentatively, D is TRBD2 (5 bases). Trimming removed 1 base from V and 2 bases from J, with 9 bases in between. Germline V gene data show CDR1 as SGHTA and CDR2 as FQGNSA. This CDR3 contains 14 residues. DNA of the CDR3: TGTGCCAGCAGCTTAGGACTAAGAGCCTACGAGCAGTACTTC. It yields the protein CASSLGLRAYEQYF.

In its sample, this clonotype was seen once. The rearrangement uses TRBV11-2 and TRBJ1-2; TRBD1 might be the D (5 bases). V dropped 5 bases and J dropped 0 bases, with 16 bases sitting between them. Germline CDR1 and CDR2: SGHAT and FQNNGV. The CDR3 is 16 amino acids. CDR3: CASSPWIQAPNYGYTF. The CDR3 DNA sequence: TGTGCCAGCAGCCCATGGATACAGGCCCCTAACTATGGCTACACCTTC.

This clonotype was observed at least ten times. The V call is TRBV3-1, the J call TRBJ2-7, with unresolved D. CDR3 length: 11 amino acids. CDR1 and CDR2 from the germline V gene are LGHDT and YNNKEL (reference sequence). Trimming took off 3 bases at V and 3 bases at J, with 3 bases between the two ends. CDR3 sequence reads: CASSQGYEQYF. CDR3 bases: TGTGCCAGCAGCCAGGGCTACGAGCAGTACTTC.

This clonotype has just a few counts. The gene calls are TRBV7-3 and TRBJ2-5, with D tentatively TRBD1 (6 bases). The CDR3 totals 14 residues. CDR1 is SGHTA, CDR2 FQGTGA, per germline. Trimming removed 5 bases at V and 7 bases at J, with 17 bases between. This CDR3 reads CASSPGQPGGTQYF. DNA of the CDR3: TGTGCCAGCAGCCCCGGACAGCCTGGGGGGACCCAGTACTTC.

This clonotype was recorded at least ten times. J is TRBJ2-5 and V is TRBV9, with 10 bases matching TRBD2. V was clipped by 0 bases and J by 2 bases; unmatched bases: 4. Germline V gives CDR1 SGDLS, CDR2 YYNGEE. CDR3 length equals 16 residues. The CDR3 spells CASSVDPLAGQETQYF. The CDR3 region has the DNA TGTGCCAGCAGCGTAGACCCACTAGCGGGACAAGAGACCCAGTACTTC. Full variable domain (remainder filled in from reference TRBV9 and TRBJ2-5): DSGVTQTPKHLITATGQRVTLRCSPRSGDLSVYWYQQSLDQGLQFLIQYYNGEERAKGNILERFSAQQFPDLHSELNLSSLELGDSALYFCASSVDPLAGQETQYFGPGTRLLVL.

V is TRBV30 and J is TRBJ1-5, with 7 bases identical to TRBD1. This CDR3 has 16 amino acids. Trimming at V came to 0 bases and at J to 1 base, leaving 6 bases not matched to a gene. Germline CDR1 and CDR2: GTSNPN and SVGIG (reference sequence). The CDR3 coding sequence is TGTGCCTGGAGTGTAGGAGAGGGGGCAAGCAATCAGCCCCAGCATTTT. It encodes CAWSVGEGASNQPQHF.

This clonotype has at least ten counts. The chain combines TRBV20-1 with TRBJ1-2, with D maybe TRBD1 (5 bases). The V end lost 7 bases, the J end lost 8 bases, and 14 bases lay between the germline ends. Germline assignment: CDR1 DFQATT and CDR2 SNEGSKA (reference sequence). The CDR3 contains 11 residues. CDR3 DNA sequence: TGCAGTGGCAGGGTGCGTCACGGCTACACCTTC. As protein: CSGRVRHGYTF.

This clonotype was found many times. The gene calls are TRBV20-1 and TRBJ1-5; 7 nucleotides agree with TRBD1. The germline V gene has CDR1 DFQATT and CDR2 SNEGSKA (reference sequence). Trimming took 4 bases from V and 7 from J; bases not matched to a gene: 7. The CDR3 runs 13 residues. In DNA, the CDR3 is TGCAGTGCTACACGACAGGGAGGGCAGCCCCAGCATTTT. Translation: CSATRQGGQPQHF.

The chain employs TRBV12-5 and TRBJ2-5; TRBD1 matches at 12 bases. Germline assignment: CDR1 LGHNT and CDR2 FRNRAP. The CDR3 spans 15 residues. V was clipped by 6 bases and J by 2 bases; unmatched bases: 4. CDR3 bases: TGTGCTAGTGGGAGGGACAGGGGGCTTCAAGAGACCCAGTACTTC. It encodes CASGRDRGLQETQYF.

This clonotype was detected many times. The rearrangement uses TRBV2 and TRBJ2-7; 8 positions match TRBD2. Trimming took 3 bases from V and 5 from J; bases not matched to a gene: 9. Germline assignment: CDR1 SNHLY and CDR2 FYNNEI. The CDR3 runs to 15 residues. The CDR3 spells CASSDSREGPHEQYF. DNA of the CDR3: TGTGCCAGCAGTGACTCCCGGGAGGGCCCCCACGAGCAGTACTTC.

This clonotype turned up a few times. The chain carries TRBV5-1 and TRBJ2-7; possibly TRBD1 for D (6 bases). Trimming removed 5 bases from V and 7 bases from J, with 16 bases in between. The CDR3 consists of 13 residues. The germline V gene has CDR1 SGHRS and CDR2 YFSETQ. The CDR3 nucleotides read TGCGCCAGCAGAGGACAGACCCTTTGGGAGCAGTACTTC. This encodes CASRGQTLWEQYF.

This clonotype appeared once. The chain links TRBV6-1 to TRBJ2-5; TRBD1 matches 7 bases. Losses at the gene ends were 6 bases for V and 7 bases for J; bases not matched to a gene: 11. There are 14 residues in the CDR3. Germline V gene lookup returns CDR1 MNHNS and CDR2 SASEGT. The CDR3 reads CASSPWTGGWTQYF. The CDR3 DNA reads TGTGCCAGCAGCCCCTGGACAGGTGGTTGGACCCAGTACTTC.

This clonotype was seen repeatedly, ten times or more. The V and J genes are TRBV29-1 and TRBJ2-7; D is perhaps TRBD2 (6 bases). Germline CDR1 SQVTM, CDR2 ANQGSEA. CDR3 length equals 15 residues. Trimming cost V 1 base and J 5 bases, with 18 bases left between them. The CDR3 spells CSVEGITGGTDEQYF. CDR3 sequence (DNA): TGCAGCGTTGAAGGGATCACGGGCGGGACTGACGAGCAGTACTTC.